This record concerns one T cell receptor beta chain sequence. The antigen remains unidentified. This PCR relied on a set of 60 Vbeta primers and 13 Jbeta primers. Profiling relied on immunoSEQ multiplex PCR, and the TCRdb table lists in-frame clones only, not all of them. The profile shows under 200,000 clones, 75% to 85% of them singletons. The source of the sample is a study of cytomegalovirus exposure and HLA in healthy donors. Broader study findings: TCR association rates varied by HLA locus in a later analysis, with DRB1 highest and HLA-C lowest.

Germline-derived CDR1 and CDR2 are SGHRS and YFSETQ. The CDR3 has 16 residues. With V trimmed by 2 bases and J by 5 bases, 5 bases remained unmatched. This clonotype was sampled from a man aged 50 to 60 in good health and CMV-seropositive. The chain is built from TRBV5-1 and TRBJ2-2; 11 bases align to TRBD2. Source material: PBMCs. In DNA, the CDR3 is TGCGCCAGCAGCTTCTCCCTAGCGGGGGGTACCGGGGAGCTGTTTTTT. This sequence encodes CASSFSLAGGTGELFF. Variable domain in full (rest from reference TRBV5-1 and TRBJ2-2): KAGVTQTPRYLIKTRGQQVTLSCSPISGHRSVSWYQQTPGQGLQFLFEYFSETQRNKGNFPGRFSGRQFSNSRSEMNVSTLELGDSALYLCASSFSLAGGTGELFFGEGSRLTVL.